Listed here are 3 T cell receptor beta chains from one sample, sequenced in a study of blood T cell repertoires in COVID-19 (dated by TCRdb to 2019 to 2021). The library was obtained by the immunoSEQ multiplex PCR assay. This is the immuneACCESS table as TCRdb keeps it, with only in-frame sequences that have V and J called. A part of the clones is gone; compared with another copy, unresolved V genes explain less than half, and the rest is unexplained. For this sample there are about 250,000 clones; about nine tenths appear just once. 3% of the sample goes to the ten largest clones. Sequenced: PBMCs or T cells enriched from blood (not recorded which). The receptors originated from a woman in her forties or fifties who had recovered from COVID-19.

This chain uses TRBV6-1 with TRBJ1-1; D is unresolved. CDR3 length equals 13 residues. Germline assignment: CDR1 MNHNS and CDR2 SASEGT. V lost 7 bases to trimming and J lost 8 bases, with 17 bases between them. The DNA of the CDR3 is TGTGCCAGCAACCCGGTGGGCCGACTAGAAGCTTTCTTT. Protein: CASNPVGRLEAFF.

This chain's CDR3 is CASGSGTSGRNEQFF. CDR3 in DNA: TGTGCCAGCGGATCCGGGACTAGCGGGAGAAATGAGCAGTTCTTC. The chain uses TRBV6-5 and TRBJ2-1, with 14 bases identical to TRBD2. CDR3 size: 15 residues. Germline V gives CDR1 MNHEY, CDR2 SVGAGI. The V and J ends lost 8 bases and 7 bases, in that order; junction bases with no gene match: 7.

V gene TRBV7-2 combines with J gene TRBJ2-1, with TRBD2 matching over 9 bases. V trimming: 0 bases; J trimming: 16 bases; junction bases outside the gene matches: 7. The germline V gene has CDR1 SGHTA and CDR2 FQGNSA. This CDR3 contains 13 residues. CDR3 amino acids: CASSLAAGTSTFF. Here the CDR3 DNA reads TGTGCCAGCAGCTTAGCGGCGGGGACTAGCACATTCTTC.